This T cell receptor (beta chain) was captured in a study of T cell responses to AZD1222 COVID-19 vaccine. Sequenced by immunoSEQ multiplex PCR; TCRdb stores in-frame clones only, minus some. The sample lists 140,000 to 150,000 clones; about 90% were seen once. Germline V gives CDR1 SGDLS, CDR2 YYNGEE. V shed 4 bases, J shed 2 bases, and the junction held 7 bases outside the gene matches. The CDR3 has 15 residues. The receptor was derived from an adult who received the AZD1222 COVID-19 vaccine. This sequence joins TRBV9 and TRBJ2-7; 9 nucleotides align to TRBD2. The sequencing used peripheral blood, collected 28 days after the second AZD1222 dose. Written as DNA, the CDR3 is TGTGCCAGCAGCCCCCAGGGCGGGAGGGCCTACGAGCAGTACTTC. Amino acid sequence: CASSPQGGRAYEQYF.